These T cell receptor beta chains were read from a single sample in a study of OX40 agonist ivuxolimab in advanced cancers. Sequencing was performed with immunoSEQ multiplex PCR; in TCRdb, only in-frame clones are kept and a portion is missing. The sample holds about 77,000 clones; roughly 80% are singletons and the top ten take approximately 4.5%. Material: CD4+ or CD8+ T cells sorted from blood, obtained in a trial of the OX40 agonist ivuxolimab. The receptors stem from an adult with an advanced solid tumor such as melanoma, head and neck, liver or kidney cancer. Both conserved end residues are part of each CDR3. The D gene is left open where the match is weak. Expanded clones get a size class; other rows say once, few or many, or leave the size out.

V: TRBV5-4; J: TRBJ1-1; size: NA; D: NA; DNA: TGTGCCAGCAGCTTACGGCCGGGGGCTAACACTGAAGCTTTCTTT; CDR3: CASSLRPGANTEAFF
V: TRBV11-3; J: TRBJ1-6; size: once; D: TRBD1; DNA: TGTGCCAGCAGCCTGTCCGGGACAGGGGGTTTTGCCCTCCACTTT; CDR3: CASSLSGTGGFALHF
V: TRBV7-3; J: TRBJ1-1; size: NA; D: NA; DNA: TGTGCCAGCAGCTTAACTGGGGGAACCCCAGGGACTGAAGCTTTCTTT; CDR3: CASSLTGGTPGTEAFF
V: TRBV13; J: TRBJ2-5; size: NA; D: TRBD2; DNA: TGTGCCAGCAGCCCCCCAGCTAGCGGGAGGGATCAAGAGACCCAGTACTTC; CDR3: CASSPPASGRDQETQYF
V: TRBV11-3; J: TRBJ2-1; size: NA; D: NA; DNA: TGTGCCAGCAGCCCTGACAATGAGCAGTTCTTC; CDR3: CASSPDNEQFF
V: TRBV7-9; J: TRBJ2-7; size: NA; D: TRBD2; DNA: TGTGCCAGCAGCTTAGCGTCTAGGACTAGCAGCGAGCAGTACTTC; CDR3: CASSLASRTSSEQYF
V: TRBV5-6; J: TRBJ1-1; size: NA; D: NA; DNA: TGTGCCAGCAGCTCGATCGATAGGAACACTGAAGCTTTCTTT; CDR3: CASSSIDRNTEAFF
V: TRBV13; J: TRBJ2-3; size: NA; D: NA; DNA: TGTGCCAGCAGCTTAGTTGCGGAGGGCACAGATACGCAGTATTTT; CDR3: CASSLVAEGTDTQYF
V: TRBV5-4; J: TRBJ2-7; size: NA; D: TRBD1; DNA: TGTGCCAGCAGCGGACAGGGGAGCGAGCAGTACTTC; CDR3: CASSGQGSEQYF
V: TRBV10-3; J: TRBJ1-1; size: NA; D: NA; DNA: TGTGCCATCAGTGATCCAGGGCGGAACACTGAAGCTTTCTTT; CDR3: CAISDPGRNTEAFF
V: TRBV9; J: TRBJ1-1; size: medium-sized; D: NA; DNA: TGTGCCAGCAGCAACCTAGAGGCAGGTGTTTCTGAAGCTTTCTTT; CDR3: CASSNLEAGVSEAFF
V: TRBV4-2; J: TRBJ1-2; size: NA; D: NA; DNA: TGTGCCAGCAGAGCTTCAGGGGAGGGCTACACCTTC; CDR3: CASRASGEGYTF
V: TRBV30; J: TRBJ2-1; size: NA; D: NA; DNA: TGTGCCTGGAGCCCAGCGGGTAACTACAATGAGCAGTTCTTC; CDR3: CAWSPAGNYNEQFF
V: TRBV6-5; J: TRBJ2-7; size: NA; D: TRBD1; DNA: TGTGCCAGCAGCTTCTCCGGGACAGGGTTCGGAGAGCAGTACTTC; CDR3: CASSFSGTGFGEQYF
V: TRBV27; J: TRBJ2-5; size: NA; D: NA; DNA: TGTGCCAGCAGTCCCCGGGGTTTCGGAGAGACCCAGTACTTC; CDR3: CASSPRGFGETQYF
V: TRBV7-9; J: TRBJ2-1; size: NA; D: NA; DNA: TGTGCCAGCAGCAGGGACTACAATGAGCAGTTCTTC; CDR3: CASSRDYNEQFF
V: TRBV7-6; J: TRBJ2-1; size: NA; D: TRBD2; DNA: TGTGCCAGCAGCTTAGGGGCTAGCGGGGCTGGATATGAGCAGTTCTTC; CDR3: CASSLGASGAGYEQFF
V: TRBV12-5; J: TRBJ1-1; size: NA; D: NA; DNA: TGTGCTAGTGCTATCCGGGGGGCCACTGAAGCTTTCTTT; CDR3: CASAIRGATEAFF
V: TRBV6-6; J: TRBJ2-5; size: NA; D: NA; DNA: TGTGCCAGCAGTCACCCTACCACGGAGACCCAGTACTTC; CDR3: CASSHPTTETQYF
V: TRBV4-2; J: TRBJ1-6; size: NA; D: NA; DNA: TGTGCCAGCAGCCAAGAAAAGGGGGTTCATAATTCACCCCTCCACTTT; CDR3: CASSQEKGVHNSPLHF
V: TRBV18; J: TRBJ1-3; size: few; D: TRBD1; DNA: TGTGCCAGCTCAGCCGGACAGGGGGACTCTGGAAACACCATATATTTT; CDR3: CASSAGQGDSGNTIYF
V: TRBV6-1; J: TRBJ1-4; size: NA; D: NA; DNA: TGTGCCAGCAGTGAACGAGGAAGGGTTGAAAAACTGTTTTTT; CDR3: CASSERGRVEKLFF
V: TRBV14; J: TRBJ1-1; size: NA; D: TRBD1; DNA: TGTGCCAGCAGCCATGGTCAGGGGGCGGTGTACACTGAAGCTTTCTTT; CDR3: CASSHGQGAVYTEAFF
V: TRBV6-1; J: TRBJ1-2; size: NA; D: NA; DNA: TGTGCCAGCAGTGAGCAGGACTCTAACTATGGCTACACCTTC; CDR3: CASSEQDSNYGYTF
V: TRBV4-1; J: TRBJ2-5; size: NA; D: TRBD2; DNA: TGCGCCGGCAGGAATGGACTAGCGGGAAGAGCGACCCAGTACTTC; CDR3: CAGRNGLAGRATQYF
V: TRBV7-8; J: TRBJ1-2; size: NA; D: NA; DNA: TGTGCCAGCAGCCCTTCGACGGCATTTGGAGGCTACACCTTC; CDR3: CASSPSTAFGGYTF
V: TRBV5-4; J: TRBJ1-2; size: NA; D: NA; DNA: TGTGCCAGCAGCTTGGGGGGACAAGACAACTATGGCTACACCTTC; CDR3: CASSLGGQDNYGYTF
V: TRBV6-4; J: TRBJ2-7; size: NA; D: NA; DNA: TGTGCCAGCAGTCTGGGGGGACCCGGCGACGAGCAGTACTTC; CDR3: CASSLGGPGDEQYF
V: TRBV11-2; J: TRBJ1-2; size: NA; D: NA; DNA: TGTGCCAGCAGCCCCAGCGGTAATAATGGCTACACCTTC; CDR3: CASSPSGNNGYTF
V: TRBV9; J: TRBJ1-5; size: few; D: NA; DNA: TGTGCCAGCAGCGTAAGCGGGACACTAGATCAGCCCCAGCATTTT; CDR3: CASSVSGTLDQPQHF
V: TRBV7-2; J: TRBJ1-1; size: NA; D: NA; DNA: TGTGCCAGCAGCTTAGCCCGGTCTCGTATGAACACTGAAGCTTTCTTT; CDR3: CASSLARSRMNTEAFF
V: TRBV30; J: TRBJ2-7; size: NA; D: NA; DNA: TGTGCCTGGAGGAAGATTACCGGGATCGTGAGACACGAGCAGTACTTC; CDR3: CAWRKITGIVRHEQYF
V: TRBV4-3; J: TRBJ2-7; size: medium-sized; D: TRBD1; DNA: TGCGCCAGCAGCCAAAGTCGACAGGGGGCTTACGAGCAGTACTTC; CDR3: CASSQSRQGAYEQYF
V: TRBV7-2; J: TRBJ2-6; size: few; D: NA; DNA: TGTGCCAGCAGCTTAGGGGGGCTTGGGGCCAACGTCCTGACTTTC; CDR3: CASSLGGLGANVLTF
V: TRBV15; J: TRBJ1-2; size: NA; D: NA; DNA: TGTGCCACCAGCAGAAGCAAGCAGGGTGGCTACACCTTC; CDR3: CATSRSKQGGYTF
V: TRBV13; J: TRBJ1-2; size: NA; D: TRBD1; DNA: TGTGCCAGCAGCTTAAACAGGGGCCGTCCTAACTATGGCTACACCTTC; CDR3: CASSLNRGRPNYGYTF
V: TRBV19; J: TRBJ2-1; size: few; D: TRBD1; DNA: TGTGCCAGTAGTGAGGGGGACAGTTACAATGAGCAGTTCTTC; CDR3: CASSEGDSYNEQFF
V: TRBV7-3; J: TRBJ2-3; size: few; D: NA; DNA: TGTGCCAGCAGCCTTATTGGGGGGGCGACAGATACGCAGTATTTT; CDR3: CASSLIGGATDTQYF
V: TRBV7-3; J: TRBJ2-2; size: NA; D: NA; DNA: TGTGCCAGCAGCGCGGACGGCACCGGGGAGCTGTTTTTT; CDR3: CASSADGTGELFF
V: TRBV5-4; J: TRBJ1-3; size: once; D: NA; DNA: TGTGCCAGCAGCTTAGGGCTCTCTGGAAACACCATATATTTT; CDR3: CASSLGLSGNTIYF
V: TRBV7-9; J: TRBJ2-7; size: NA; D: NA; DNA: TGTGCCAGCAGCTTGAATTCTATTCCGGGGGAGCAGTACTTC; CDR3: CASSLNSIPGEQYF
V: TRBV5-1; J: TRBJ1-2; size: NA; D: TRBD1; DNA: TGCGCCAGCAGCTTAGGGGGCCATGGCTACACCTTC; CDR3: CASSLGGHGYTF